Below are 31 T cell receptor beta chains sequenced from a single sample in a study of graft-versus-host responses after intestinal transplantation. Libraries were prepared by immunoSEQ multiplex PCR; TCRdb keeps only in-frame clonotypes and omits some of them. The sample yields 7,500 to 10,000 clones, approximately 80% seen once. Graft tissue was processed to release intraepithelial and lamina propria lymphocytes. This specimen consisted of ileum tissue, obtained around 500 days after intestinal transplant. Receptors were obtained from a human patient who received an intestinal transplant, so some T cells may come from the graft donor.

This chain joins TRBV4-1 and TRBJ2-3, with 8 positions matching TRBD1. Germline V gene data show CDR1 as MGHRA and CDR2 as YSYEKL. This CDR3 is 17 amino acids long. J gave up 2 bases and V 0 bases, and 7 bases lay outside the gene matches. In DNA, the CDR3 is TGCGCCAGCAGCCAAGATTTTCGACAGGGGCCCACAGATACGCAGTATTTT. Translated: CASSQDFRQGPTDTQYF.

The rearrangement joins TRBV1 to TRBJ2-5; TRBD2, as called in the table, went unchecked against the DNA. The J call is in doubt because the DNA end fits TRBJ2-7 better. TRBV1 is reported as a pseudogene. This CDR3 region has 14 residues. The CDR3 region is CTSSQSNPPYEQYF. The CDR3 nucleotides are TGCACCAGCAGCCAGTCAAATCCCCCCTACGAGCAGTACTTC.

This clone was observed a single time. The rearrangement joins TRBV5-1 to TRBJ1-6; 7 nucleotides align to TRBD1. The junction had 8 bases not matched to a gene; V was cut back by 4 bases and J by 7 bases. The germline gives CDR1 SGHRS, CDR2 YFSETQ. The CDR3 covers 15 residues. The CDR3 region is CASSEQGTKNSPLHF. The CDR3 bases are TGCGCCAGCAGCGAACAGGGGACCAAGAATTCACCCCTCCACTTT.

This rearrangement joins TRBV28 to TRBJ1-3; D remains unclear. Germline CDR1 and CDR2: MDHEN and SYDVKM. CDR3 length: 15 residues. V was clipped by 6 bases and J by 0 bases, with 12 bases between them. The CDR3 DNA reads as TGTGCCAGCAGGCCTGCCCCCCCCTCTGGAAACACCATATATTTT. It is translated as CASRPAPPSGNTIYF. Variable domain in full (rest from reference TRBV28 and TRBJ1-3): DVKVTQSSRYLVKRTGEKVFLECVQDMDHENMFWYRQDPGLGLRLIYFSYDVKMKEKGDIPEGYSVSREKKERFSLILESASTNQTSMYLCASRPAPPSGNTIYFGEGSWLTVV.

This clone appeared a few times. The chain links TRBV12-5 to TRBJ1-5; 7 nucleotides align to TRBD1. V shed 4 bases and J 11 bases; nucleotides not matched to a gene: 5. The CDR3 runs 12 residues. CDR1 and CDR2 (germline): LGHNT, FRNRAP. The CDR3 coding sequence is TGTGCTAGTGGTTCTACAGGGGCAGCCCAGCATTTT. Translating gives CASGSTGAAQHF.

V gene TRBV6-1 combines with J gene TRBJ2-7; 10 bases match TRBD1. V lost 6 bases and J lost 2; bases outside the gene matches: 10. CDR3 length equals 16 residues. CDR1 and CDR2 (germline): MNHNS, SASEGT. This chain's CDR3 is CASREWTGGTTYEQYF. The CDR3 DNA reads as TGTGCCAGCAGGGAATGGACAGGGGGGACCACCTACGAGCAGTACTTC.

This chain connects TRBV11-2 to TRBJ1-2; a possible D gene is TRBD1 (5 bases). Germline-derived CDR1 and CDR2 are SGHAT and FQNNGV. This CDR3 has 15 residues. The V end lost 4 bases, the J end lost 4 bases, and 16 bases lay between the germline ends. The CDR3 here is CASSSDMGRSYGYTF. The DNA for the CDR3 is TGTGCCAGCAGCTCAGATATGGGGCGGTCCTATGGCTACACCTTC. Looking up the rest from reference TRBV11-2 and TRBJ1-2 gives the full variable domain: EAGVAQSPRYKIIEKRQSVAFWCNPISGHATLYWYQQILGQGPKLLIQFQNNGVVDDSQLPKDRFSAERLKGVDSTLKIQPAKLEDSAVYLCASSSDMGRSYGYTFGSGTRLTVV.

The chain is built from TRBV5-4 and TRBJ2-2; the D gene is possibly TRBD1 (5 bases). This CDR3 spans 16 amino acids. Trimming cost V 0 bases and J 1 base, with 10 bases left between them. Germline V gene data show CDR1 as SGHNT and CDR2 as YYREEE (reference sequence). In DNA form, the CDR3 reads TGTGCCAGCAGCTTGGGGCAGGGCTTGAACACCGGGGAGCTGTTTTTT. This encodes CASSLGQGLNTGELFF.

The V and J genes are TRBV28 and TRBJ2-5; a weak D match, TRBD1 (6 bases). The J call may be in error: the DNA end matches TRBJ2-7 better. This CDR3 is built from 13 residues. Germline CDR1 and CDR2: MDHEN and SYDVKM. CDR3 DNA sequence: TGTGCCAGCAGCCGAACAGGGACCTACGAGCAGTACTTC. Its translation: CASSRTGTYEQYF.

This chain uses TRBV10-3 with TRBJ2-1; D is tentatively TRBD1 or TRBD2 (5 bases each). This CDR3 has 14 amino acids. From germline, CDR1 is ENHRY and CDR2 SYGVKD. V lost 3 bases to trimming and J lost 4 bases, with 10 bases between them. CDR3 nucleotides: TGTGCCATCAGTGACCGGGGACCTTACAATGAGCAGTTCTTC. It is translated as CAISDRGPYNEQFF.

The genes are TRBV5-4 and TRBJ2-1, with D maybe TRBD2 (7 bases). V lost 1 base and J 8 bases, leaving 16 bases between the germline ends. The germline V gene has CDR1 SGHNT and CDR2 YYREEE (reference sequence). This CDR3 contains 15 residues. The chain's CDR3 is CASSLSGGNWYEQFF. CDR3 nucleotide sequence: TGTGCCAGCAGCTTGTCGGGGGGCAATTGGTATGAGCAGTTCTTC.

V usage is TRBV30 and J usage is TRBJ2-1, with TRBD2 identical over 7 bases. With V trimmed by 6 bases and J by 6 bases, 14 bases remained unmatched. There are 15 residues in the CDR3. Germline V gives CDR1 GTSNPN, CDR2 SVGIG (reference sequence). The CDR3 DNA reads TGTGCCTGCCCTGTTGTTGCGGGAGTAATCAATGAGCAGTTCTTC. Amino acid sequence: CACPVVAGVINEQFF.

This clone was counted once. V gene TRBV6-4 combines with J gene TRBJ2-2; 14 bases are a match to TRBD2. CDR1 is MRHNA, CDR2 SNTAGT, per germline. Unmatched junction bases numbered 2, after V lost 2 bases and J lost 6 bases. The CDR3 totals 16 residues. CDR3 DNA: TGTGCCAGCAGTGACCGGGGACTAGCGGGAGCCGGGGAGCTGTTTTTT. It translates to CASSDRGLAGAGELFF.

As to this clone: The identical CDR3 is also encoded by other nucleotide sequences in the sample. V and J are TRBV5-1 and TRBJ1-2; tentatively, D is TRBD1 (6 bases). The germline gives CDR1 SGHRS, CDR2 YFSETQ. The CDR3 spans 17 residues. Trimming removed 3 bases from V and 7 bases from J, with 25 bases in between. Written as DNA, the CDR3 is TGCGCCAGCAGCTCCAACCCCCCGCAGGGGAGGGGAAGTGGCTACACCTTC. Encoded protein: CASSSNPPQGRGSGYTF.

This chain uses TRBV10-3 with TRBJ2-1; TRBD2 matches 7 bases. The germline gives CDR1 ENHRY, CDR2 SYGVKD. Unmatched junction bases numbered 10, after V lost 10 bases and J lost 7 bases. The CDR3 length is 13 residues. CDR3 bases: TGTGCCACCAGGACTAGTTATGGGAATGAGCAGTTCTTC. This sequence encodes CATRTSYGNEQFF.

The V and J genes are TRBV9 and TRBJ2-3, with no clear D. Germline V lookup: CDR1 SGDLS, CDR2 YYNGEE. The length of the CDR3 is 15 residues. The V and J ends lost 2 bases and 5 bases respectively, with 15 bases between them. The CDR3 DNA reads TGTGCCAGCAGCGTGGATGGGGATGATCGAGATACGCAGTATTTT. Residues: CASSVDGDDRDTQYF.

About this clone: Other DNA variants within this sample encode the same CDR3. The chain combines TRBV5-6 with TRBJ2-7, with D perhaps matching TRBD2 (6 bases). Trimming took 4 bases from V and 7 from J, leaving 21 bases between them. This CDR3 is 15 amino acids long. The germline V gene encodes CDR1 SGHDT and CDR2 YYEEEE. The CDR3 DNA sequence: TGTGCCAGCAGCACTGGCGGGACGGGGCAAAAGGAGCAGTACTTC. It specifies CASSTGGTGQKEQYF.

The V and J genes are TRBV12-2 and TRBJ2-1; TRBD2 is the table's D call and was not checked against the DNA. TRBV12-2 is deemed a pseudogene. The CDR3 extends over 16 amino acids. Here the CDR3 DNA reads TGTGCAAGTCGCTTAGCCGGACTAGCGGTCCTCAATGAGCAGTTCTTC. Translated, it gives CASRLAGLAVLNEQFF.

The gene calls are TRBV11-2 and TRBJ1-6; D perhaps matches TRBD1 (6 bases). This CDR3 is built from 17 residues. The germline V gene has CDR1 SGHAT and CDR2 FQNNGV. V was clipped by 1 base and J by 9 bases, with 19 bases between them. The CDR3 DNA follows: TGTGCCAGCAGCTTAGTGCCACCGGGGGGGCTTGTTTCACCCCTCCACTTT. This gives the protein CASSLVPPGGLVSPLHF.

Only one count was recorded for this clone. This sequence joins TRBV6-1 and TRBJ1-4, with 8 bases aligning to TRBD1. J lost 5 bases, V lost 6 bases, and 5 bases had no gene match. The CDR3 spans 14 residues. Germline loops: CDR1 MNHNS, CDR2 SASEGT. This CDR3 reads CASREDRANEKLFF. Written as DNA, the CDR3 is TGTGCCAGCAGAGAGGACAGGGCAAATGAAAAACTGTTTTTT.

This clone is a singleton in its sample. This CDR3 reads CASSLSFGLGTPGNTIYF. CDR3 coding DNA: TGTGCCAGCAGCTTATCTTTCGGATTAGGGACGCCTGGAAACACCATATATTTT. The V gene is TRBV7-2, the J gene TRBJ1-3; a possible D gene is TRBD1 (5 bases). V lost 2 bases and J 2 bases, leaving 19 bases between the germline ends. This CDR3 is built from 18 residues. Germline CDR1 is SGHTA and CDR2 is FQGNSA.

The rearrangement uses TRBV2 and TRBJ2-2, with 11 nucleotides matching TRBD1. The CDR3 is 14 amino acids. Germline V gene lookup returns CDR1 SNHLY and CDR2 FYNNEI. With 8 bases clipped from V and 5 bases from J, the junction kept 4 bases outside the gene matches. CDR3 amino acids: CASGTGGRTGELFF. CDR3 nucleotide sequence: TGTGCCAGCGGGACAGGGGGGAGAACCGGGGAGCTGTTTTTT. The full variable domain, its missing parts supplied by reference TRBV2 and TRBJ2-2, is EPEVTQTPSHQVTQMGQEVILRCVPISNHLYFYWYRQILGQKVEFLVSFYNNEISEKSEIFDDQFSVERPDGSNFTLKIRSTKLEDSAMYFCASGTGGRTGELFFGEGSRLTVL.

The chain links TRBV28 to TRBJ2-1; TRBD2 is a possible D gene (6 bases). The V and J ends lost 5 bases and 3 bases respectively, with 11 bases between them. The CDR3 is 14 residues long. Germline V gene lookup returns CDR1 MDHEN and CDR2 SYDVKM. In nucleotides, the CDR3 is TGTGCCAGCAGTGTGCTGGGGGGCTACAATGAGCAGTTCTTC. Translation: CASSVLGGYNEQFF.

The V call is TRBV6-5, the J call TRBJ2-7, with D possibly called TRBD1 or TRBD2 (5 bases each). Germline CDR1 reads MNHEY; CDR2 reads SVGAGI. The CDR3 is 14 residues long. V was trimmed by 2 bases and J by 7 bases, leaving 15 bases between them. In DNA form, the CDR3 reads TGTGCCAGCAGTTACAGGGCCGGGACCTGGGAGCAGTACTTC. It specifies CASSYRAGTWEQYF.

This sequence joins TRBV5-1 and TRBJ1-1, with D possibly TRBD1 on 6 matching bases. V shed 4 bases and J shed 0 bases, with 13 bases lying between them. CDR1 and CDR2 from the germline V gene are SGHRS and YFSETQ. The length of the CDR3 is 15 residues. CDR3 bases: TGCGCCAGCAGCCGTCGGACAGCTATGAACACTGAAGCTTTCTTT. Its translation: CASSRRTAMNTEAFF.

The J gene is TRBJ2-7, the V gene TRBV6-6, with TRBD2 matching 10 bases. Trimming removed 5 bases from V and 4 bases from J; junction bases left unmatched: 5. There are 14 residues in the CDR3. Germline V gene lookup returns CDR1 MNHNY and CDR2 SVGAGI (reference sequence). The chain's CDR3 is CASSPSGSRYEQYF. As DNA, the CDR3 is TGTGCCAGCAGTCCTAGCGGGAGTCGGTACGAGCAGTACTTC.

The chain links TRBV30 to TRBJ2-3; D gene uncertain. The V end lost 0 bases, the J end lost 2 bases, and 3 bases lay between the germline ends. Germline V gives CDR1 GTSNPN, CDR2 SVGIG (reference sequence). The CDR3 has 12 residues. The CDR3 reads CAWSVHTDTQYF. CDR3 in DNA: TGTGCCTGGAGTGTACACACAGATACGCAGTATTTT.

There are a few counts of this clone. V is TRBV5-6 and J is TRBJ1-1; 8 bases line up with TRBD1. The junction had 7 bases not matched to a gene; V was cut back by 3 bases and J by 6 bases. CDR3 length: 14 residues. Germline-derived CDR1 and CDR2 are SGHDT and YYEEEE. CDR3 DNA: TGTGCCAGCAGCTGGGAGGACAGGGTGGCTGAAGCTTTCTTT. Its translation is CASSWEDRVAEAFF.

The chain recombines TRBV7-2 with TRBJ2-1; the match to TRBD2 covers 8 bases. Germline V gene data show CDR1 as SGHTA and CDR2 as FQGNSA. The CDR3 runs to 16 residues. J gave up 6 bases and V 4 bases, and 11 bases lay outside the gene matches. This CDR3 is CASSSRGAGEGNEQFF. The DNA for the CDR3 is TGTGCCAGCAGCTCCAGGGGAGCGGGGGAGGGCAATGAGCAGTTCTTC.

The rearrangement joins TRBV15 to TRBJ2-5; no firm D call. The assigned J gene may be wrong: the sequence end matches TRBJ2-7 better. CDR1 and CDR2 (germline): LNHNV, YYDKDF (reference sequence). The CDR3 has 14 residues. The CDR3 coding sequence is TGTGCCACCAGCAGGGAAAGGGTGAACTACGAGCAGTACTTC. It translates to CATSRERVNYEQYF.

The V gene is TRBV30, the J gene TRBJ2-5; D may match TRBD1 or TRBD2 (6 bases each). V was clipped by 2 bases and J by 5 bases, with 15 bases between them. The CDR3 runs to 14 residues. Per germline, CDR1 GTSNPN and CDR2 SVGIG (reference sequence). The CDR3 here is CAWSRTGGGETQYF. CDR3 nucleotide sequence: TGTGCCTGGAGTCGCACCGGGGGCGGGGAGACCCAGTACTTC. Variable domain in full (rest from reference TRBV30 and TRBJ2-5): SQTIHQWPATLVQPVGSPLSLECTVEGTSNPNLYWYRQAAGRGLQLLFYSVGIGQISSEVPQNLSASRPQDRQFILSSKKLLLSDSGFYLCAWSRTGGGETQYFGPGTRLLVL.